Below are 9 T cell receptor beta chains sequenced from a single sample in a study of blood T cell repertoires in COVID-19. The table came from immunoSEQ multiplex PCR; TCRdb's copy has only in-frame clones and leaves some out. The sample shows 210,000 or so clones, roughly 82% of them seen only once. What was sequenced was peripheral blood. These receptors came from a middle-aged woman with acute or convalescent COVID-19.

Of note for this clone: Other DNA sequences in this specimen translate into the identical CDR3. The J gene is TRBJ2-7, the V gene TRBV5-1; 12 nucleotides match TRBD2. Germline loops: CDR1 SGHRS, CDR2 YFSETQ. The V and J ends lost 7 bases and 4 bases, in that order; junction bases with no gene match: 6. This CDR3 contains 14 residues. Written as DNA, the CDR3 is TGCGCCAGCTCCCGGACTAGCGGGAATTACGAGCAGTACTTC. It is translated as CASSRTSGNYEQYF.

CDR3 coding DNA: TGCGCCAGCAGCTTGGTCCATAGCACCGGGGAGCTGTTTTTT. It yields the protein CASSLVHSTGELFF. The chain combines TRBV5-1 with TRBJ2-2; D remains unclear. In germline, CDR1 is SGHRS, CDR2 YFSETQ. There are 14 residues in the CDR3. The ends were cut back, 0 bases at V and 4 bases at J, with 7 bases in the middle.

V usage is TRBV5-1 and J usage is TRBJ1-6; D is undetermined. Germline values: CDR1 SGHRS, CDR2 YFSETQ. There are 14 residues in the CDR3. The germline V and J ends were trimmed by 0 bases and 10 bases, with 11 bases remaining between them. The chain's CDR3 is CASSLGGESSPLHF. The CDR3 region has the DNA TGCGCCAGCAGCTTGGGAGGTGAGAGCTCACCCCTCCACTTT. The full variable domain, rest sourced from reference TRBV5-1 and TRBJ1-6, is KAGVTQTPRYLIKTRGQQVTLSCSPISGHRSVSWYQQTPGQGLQFLFEYFSETQRNKGNFPGRFSGRQFSNSRSEMNVSTLELGDSALYLCASSLGGESSPLHFGNGTRLTVT.

The V gene is TRBV11-2, the J gene TRBJ2-1; 7 nucleotides match TRBD2. V shed 2 bases, J shed 5 bases, and the junction held 3 bases outside the gene matches. CDR3 length: 14 amino acids. CDR1 is SGHAT, CDR2 FQNNGV, per germline. The CDR3 DNA reads as TGTGCCAGCAGCTTATTTGGGGGGGACAATGAGCAGTTCTTC. It specifies CASSLFGGDNEQFF.

The chain carries TRBV6-4 and TRBJ2-3; 16 nucleotides align to TRBD2. The CDR3 spans 20 residues. V trimming: 10 bases; J trimming: 5 bases; junction bases outside the gene matches: 21. CDR1 MRHNA and CDR2 SNTAGT come from the germline V gene. Written as DNA, the CDR3 is TGTGCCATGGTCCCGGGACTAGCGGGAGGGCCGTATAAGTTAGAAGATACGCAGTATTTT. Translation: CAMVPGLAGGPYKLEDTQYF.

The gene calls are TRBV7-8 and TRBJ2-5; D perhaps matches TRBD1 (5 bases). V dropped 5 bases and J dropped 5 bases, with 27 bases sitting between them. Per germline, CDR1 SGHVS and CDR2 FQNEAQ. The CDR3 is 18 amino acids. CDR3 in DNA: TGTGCCAGCAGCCCACCGAGGTCGGGCCTAACGGCAGGGGAGACCCAGTACTTC. It codes for CASSPPRSGLTAGETQYF.

The chain uses TRBV5-1 and TRBJ1-2, with D possibly matching TRBD1 (6 bases). Trimming took off 3 bases at V and 4 bases at J, with 16 bases between the two ends. The V gene's germline CDR1 is SGHRS and CDR2 YFSETQ. The CDR3 runs to 15 residues. The CDR3 sequence is CASSSSGVTAYGYTF. Written as DNA, the CDR3 is TGCGCCAGCAGCTCCTCAGGGGTTACGGCCTATGGCTACACCTTC.

The V and J genes are TRBV12-5 and TRBJ2-1; 7 bases agree with TRBD1. Germline lookup yields CDR1 LGHNT and CDR2 FRNRAP. V lost 5 bases to trimming and J lost 7 bases; unmatched junction nucleotides: 14. The CDR3 is 16 amino acids. The CDR3 here is CASGNSDRPLGNEQFF. CDR3 DNA sequence: TGTGCTAGTGGTAACTCGGACAGGCCGCTAGGGAATGAGCAGTTCTTC.

The genes are TRBV6-5 and TRBJ2-7, with 7 bases that match TRBD1. The CDR3 has 15 residues. Germline CDR1 reads MNHEY; CDR2 reads SVGAGI. V was clipped by 6 bases and J by 2 bases; unmatched bases: 10. The CDR3 bases are TGTGCCAGCAGGCCCGCGACAGGGAACCCCTACGAGCAGTACTTC. This translates into CASRPATGNPYEQYF.